This T cell receptor beta chain was profiled in a study of metastatic and nonmetastatic thyroid tumors. TCRdb ran MiXCR on the PCR reads. The sample yields about 16,000 clones, less than 30% seen once. General study points: Benign nodules were reported to have significantly lower TCR beta diversity than malignant thyroid tumors, in blood and tumor.

Concerning this clone itself: The antigen is not known.

Thyroid surgery had not been preceded by any treatment in any patient. What was sequenced was tumor tissue. The TCR originated in a male donor with papillary thyroid cancer or a benign thyroid nodule (not recorded which). Some clones in this sample may be carry-over from other donors' samples.

CDR3 DNA: TGTGCCAGCAGTGAAGCGTATGGCTACACCTTC. Its translation: CASSEAYGYTF. The chain couples TRBV2 to TRBJ1-2; D is unclear. The CDR3 length is 11 residues. V dropped 0 bases and J dropped 5 bases, with 1 base sitting between them. Germline V lookup: CDR1 SNHLY, CDR2 FYNNEI.